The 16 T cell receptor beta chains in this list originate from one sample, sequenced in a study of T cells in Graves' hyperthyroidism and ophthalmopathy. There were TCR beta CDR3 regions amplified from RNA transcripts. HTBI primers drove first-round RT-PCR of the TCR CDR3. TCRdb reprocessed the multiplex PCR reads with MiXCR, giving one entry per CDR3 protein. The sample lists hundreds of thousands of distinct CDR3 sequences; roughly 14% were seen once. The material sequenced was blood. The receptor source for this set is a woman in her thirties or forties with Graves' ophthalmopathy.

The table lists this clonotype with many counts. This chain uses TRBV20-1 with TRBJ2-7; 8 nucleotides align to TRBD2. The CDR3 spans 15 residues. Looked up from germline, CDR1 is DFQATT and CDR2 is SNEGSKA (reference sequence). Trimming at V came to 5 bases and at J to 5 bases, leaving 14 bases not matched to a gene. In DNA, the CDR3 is TGCAGTGCTGCAAAACCCGGGACTAGGAGCCACGAGCAGTACTTC. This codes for CSAAKPGTRSHEQYF.

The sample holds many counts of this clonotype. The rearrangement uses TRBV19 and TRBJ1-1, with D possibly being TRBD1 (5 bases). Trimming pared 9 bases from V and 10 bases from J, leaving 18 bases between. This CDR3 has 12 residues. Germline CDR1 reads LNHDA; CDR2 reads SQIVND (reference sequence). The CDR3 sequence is CASTLGVSGAFF. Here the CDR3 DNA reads TGTGCCAGCACCTTGGGGGTTTCGGGAGCTTTCTTT.

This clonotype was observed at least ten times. The CDR3 reads CASSLSGLKTYEQYF. The CDR3 nucleotides are TGTGCCAGCAGTTTATCAGGGCTTAAAACCTACGAGCAGTACTTC. The chain carries TRBV27 and TRBJ2-7; D unclear. The CDR3 loop spans 15 amino acids. Germline V gene lookup returns CDR1 MNHEY and CDR2 SMNVEV (reference sequence). Trimming took off 0 bases at V and 2 bases at J, with 11 bases between the two ends.

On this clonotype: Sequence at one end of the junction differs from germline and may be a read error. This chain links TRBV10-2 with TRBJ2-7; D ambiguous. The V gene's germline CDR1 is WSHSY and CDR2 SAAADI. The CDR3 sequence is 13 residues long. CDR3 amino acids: CASSESPSYELYF. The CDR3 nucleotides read TGCGCCAGCAGTGAGTCGCCCTCCTACGAGCTGTACTTC.

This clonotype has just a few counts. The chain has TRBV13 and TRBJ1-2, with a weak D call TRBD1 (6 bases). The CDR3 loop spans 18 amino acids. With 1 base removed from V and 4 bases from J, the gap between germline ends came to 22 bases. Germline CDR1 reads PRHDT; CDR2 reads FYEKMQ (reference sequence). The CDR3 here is CASSLEGLGRGVSYGYTF. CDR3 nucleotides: TGTGCCAGCAGCTTAGAAGGCCTGGGCAGGGGAGTGAGCTATGGCTACACCTTC.

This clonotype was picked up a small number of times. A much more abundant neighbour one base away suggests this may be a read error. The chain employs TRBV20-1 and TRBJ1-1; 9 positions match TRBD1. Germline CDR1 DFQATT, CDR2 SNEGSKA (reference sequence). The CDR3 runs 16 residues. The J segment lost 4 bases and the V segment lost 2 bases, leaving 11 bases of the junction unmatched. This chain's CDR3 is CSARTQRAQGATEAFF. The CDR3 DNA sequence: TGCAGTGCTAGAACACAAAGGGCACAGGGGGCCACTGAAGCTTTCTTT.

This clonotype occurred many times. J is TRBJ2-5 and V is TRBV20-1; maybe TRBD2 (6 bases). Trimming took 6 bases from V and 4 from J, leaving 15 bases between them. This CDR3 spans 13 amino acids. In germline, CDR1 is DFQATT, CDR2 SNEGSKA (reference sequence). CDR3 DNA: TGCAGTGCCGACCGGGAGTGGGGAGAGACCCAGTACTTC. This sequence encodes CSADREWGETQYF.

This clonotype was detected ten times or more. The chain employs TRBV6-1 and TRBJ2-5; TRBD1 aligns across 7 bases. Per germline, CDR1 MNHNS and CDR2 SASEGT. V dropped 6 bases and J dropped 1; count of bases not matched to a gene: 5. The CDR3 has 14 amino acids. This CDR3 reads CASREQGLQETQYF. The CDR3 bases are TGTGCCAGCAGGGAACAGGGGCTCCAAGAGACCCAGTACTTC.

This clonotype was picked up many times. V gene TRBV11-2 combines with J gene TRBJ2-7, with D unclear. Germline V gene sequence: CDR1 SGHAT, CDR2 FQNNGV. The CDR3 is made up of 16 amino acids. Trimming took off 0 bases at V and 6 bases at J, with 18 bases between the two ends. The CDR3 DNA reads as TGTGCCAGCAGCTTAGATCAGCCTGGGTTTAATCGCGAGCAGTACTTC. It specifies CASSLDQPGFNREQYF.

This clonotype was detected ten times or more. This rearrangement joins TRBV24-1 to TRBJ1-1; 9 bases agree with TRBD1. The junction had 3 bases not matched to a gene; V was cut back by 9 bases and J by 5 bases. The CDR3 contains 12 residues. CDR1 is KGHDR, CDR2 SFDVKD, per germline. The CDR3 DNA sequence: TGTGCCACCGGGACAGGGACGACTGAAGCTTTCTTT. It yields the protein CATGTGTTEAFF.

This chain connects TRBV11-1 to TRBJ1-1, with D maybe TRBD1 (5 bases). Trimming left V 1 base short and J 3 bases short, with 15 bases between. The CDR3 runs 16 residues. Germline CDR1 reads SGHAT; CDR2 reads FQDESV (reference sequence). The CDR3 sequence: CASSLGTGGYDTEAFF. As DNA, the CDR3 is TGTGCCAGCAGCTTAGGAACAGGAGGTTACGACACTGAAGCTTTCTTT.

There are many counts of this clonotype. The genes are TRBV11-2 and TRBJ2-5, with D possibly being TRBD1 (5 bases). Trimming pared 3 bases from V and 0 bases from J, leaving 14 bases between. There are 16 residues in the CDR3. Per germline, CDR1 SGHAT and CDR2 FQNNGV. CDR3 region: CASSLGIRVDQETQYF. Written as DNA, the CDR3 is TGTGCCAGCAGCTTGGGCATCAGGGTGGACCAAGAGACCCAGTACTTC. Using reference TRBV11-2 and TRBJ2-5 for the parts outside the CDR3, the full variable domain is EAGVAQSPRYKIIEKRQSVAFWCNPISGHATLYWYQQILGQGPKLLIQFQNNGVVDDSQLPKDRFSAERLKGVDSTLKIQPAKLEDSAVYLCASSLGIRVDQETQYFGPGTRLLVL.

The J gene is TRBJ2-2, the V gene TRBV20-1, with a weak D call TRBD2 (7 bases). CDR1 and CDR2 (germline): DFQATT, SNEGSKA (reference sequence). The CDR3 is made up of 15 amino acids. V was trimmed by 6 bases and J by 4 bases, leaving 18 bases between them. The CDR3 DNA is TGCAGTGCCCGGGGGGCCCCGAGGGGCACCGGGGAGCTGTTTTTT. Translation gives CSARGAPRGTGELFF.

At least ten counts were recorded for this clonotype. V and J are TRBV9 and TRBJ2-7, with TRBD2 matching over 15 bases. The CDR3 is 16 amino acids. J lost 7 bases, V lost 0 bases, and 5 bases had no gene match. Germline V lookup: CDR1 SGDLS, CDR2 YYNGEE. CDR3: CASSVAPGLAGGEQYF. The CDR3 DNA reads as TGTGCCAGCAGCGTAGCGCCCGGACTAGCGGGAGGGGAGCAGTACTTC.

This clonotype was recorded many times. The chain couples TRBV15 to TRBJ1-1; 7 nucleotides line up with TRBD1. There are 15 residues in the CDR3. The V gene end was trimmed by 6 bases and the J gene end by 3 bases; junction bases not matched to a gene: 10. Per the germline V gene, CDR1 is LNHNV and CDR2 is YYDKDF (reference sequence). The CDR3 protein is CATRTRQGLDTEAFF. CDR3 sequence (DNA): TGTGCCACCAGGACCCGACAGGGTTTGGACACTGAAGCTTTCTTT. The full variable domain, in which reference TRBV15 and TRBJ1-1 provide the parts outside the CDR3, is DAMVIQNPRYQVTQFGKPVTLSCSQTLNHNVMYWYQQKSSQAPKLLFHYYDKDFNNEADTPDNFQSRRPNTSFCFLDIRSPGLGDTAMYLCATRTRQGLDTEAFFGQGTRLTVV.

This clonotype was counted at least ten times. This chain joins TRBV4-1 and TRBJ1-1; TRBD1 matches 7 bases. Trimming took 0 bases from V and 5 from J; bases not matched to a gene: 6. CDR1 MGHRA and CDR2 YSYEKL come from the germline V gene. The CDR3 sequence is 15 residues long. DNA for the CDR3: TGCGCCAGCAGCCAAGATCGACAGGGAAGGACTGAAGCTTTCTTT. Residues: CASSQDRQGRTEAFF.